The rows below give T cell receptor beta chains drawn from one sample of a study of T cells expressing NK-cell markers. TCRdb re-called the 5' RACE reads; every CDR3 protein appears as one record, without DNA. Reported are approximately 460,000 distinct CDR3 sequences; the ten largest clones contain about 7.1%. The sequenced material came from blood T cells: a sorted CD56 or NKG2C T cell subset, CD4+ or CD8+ T cells, or bulk PBMC T cells (not recorded which). The receptors were sampled from a woman aged 18 to 75 in good health. CDR3s include the opening cysteine and the closing phenylalanine or tryptophan. Fields, in order: V gene, J gene, CDR3 protein.

TRBV4-3	TRBJ2-5	CASSQDPAGGGETQYF
TRBV5-1	TRBJ2-1	CASRGTSGYNEQFF
TRBV5-6	TRBJ2-7	CASKDRGDEQYF
TRBV7-2	TRBJ2-7	CASSASSGRGEQYF
TRBV10-3	TRBJ1-2	CAIMAGGYGYTF
TRBV20-1	TRBJ1-4	CSARDMDRDAGEKLFF
TRBV9	TRBJ2-5	CASSVIAGGTETQYF
TRBV20-1	TRBJ2-1	CSARDLAEPYNEQFF
TRBV3-1	TRBJ2-2	CASTRTGELFF
TRBV29-1	TRBJ2-1	CSVEGHLSGSYNEQFF
TRBV7-2	TRBJ1-5	CASSIGHNNQPQHF
TRBV15	TRBJ2-1	CATSRGLAGHSYNEQFF
TRBV7-2	TRBJ2-5	CASSLRETEETQYF
TRBV6-2/TRBV6-3	TRBJ2-3	CASGLHRDTQYF
TRBV6-5	TRBJ2-7	CASSYPFREFSYEQYF
TRBV27	TRBJ2-6	CASRTGDSGANVLTF
TRBV29-1	TRBJ2-7	CSAAGLANYEQYF
TRBV20-1	TRBJ1-6	CSAPGNPGQENSPLHF
TRBV7-2	TRBJ1-4	CASSLLTREKLFF
TRBV20-1	TRBJ1-1	CSARDPRQGITEAFF
TRBV20-1	TRBJ2-7	CSASVPAAREEQYF
TRBV7-8	TRBJ2-5	CASPGTGTLVLQETQYF
TRBV6-2/TRBV6-3	TRBJ1-1	CASSYRTGGHTEAFF
TRBV14	TRBJ1-1	CASSQRQAPNTEAFF
TRBV20-1	TRBJ2-3	CSASQTGVLSSTDTQYF
TRBV30	TRBJ1-5	CAWSVSENQPQHF
TRBV4-3	TRBJ2-4	CASSPSLLQGKNIQYF
TRBV29-1	TRBJ2-5	CSVAYRDLGETQYF
TRBV12-3/TRBV12-4	TRBJ2-2	CASIQRGYTGELFF
TRBV14	TRBJ2-2	CASSQVNGWAGELFF
TRBV7-8	TRBJ2-3	CASSWLRTSAGGADTQYF
TRBV18	TRBJ2-1	CASSPSRGVGNEQFF
TRBV12-3/TRBV12-4	TRBJ1-1	CASSLGYSGEAFF
TRBV6-5	TRBJ1-1	CASRTGGQAFF
TRBV6-1	TRBJ2-5	CASSEVETQYF
TRBV5-4	TRBJ2-2	CASSLDSGRIGELFF
TRBV29-1	TRBJ1-6	CSVASSYNSPLHF